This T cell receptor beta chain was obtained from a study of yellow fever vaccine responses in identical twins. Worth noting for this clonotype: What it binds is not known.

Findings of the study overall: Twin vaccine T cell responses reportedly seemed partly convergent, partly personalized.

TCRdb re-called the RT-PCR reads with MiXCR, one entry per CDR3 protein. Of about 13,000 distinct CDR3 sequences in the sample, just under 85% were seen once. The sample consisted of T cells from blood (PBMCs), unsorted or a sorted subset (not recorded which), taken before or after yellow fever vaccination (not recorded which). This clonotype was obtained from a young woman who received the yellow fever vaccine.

CDR3 DNA: TGTGCCAGCAGGCCCCCCATGGGGGATGGCTACACCTTC. Its translation: CASRPPMGDGYTF. The chain carries TRBV12-3 or TRBV12-4 and TRBJ1-2, with D tentatively TRBD1 (5 bases). This CDR3 is built from 13 residues. V shed 6 bases and J shed 6 bases, with 14 bases lying between them.